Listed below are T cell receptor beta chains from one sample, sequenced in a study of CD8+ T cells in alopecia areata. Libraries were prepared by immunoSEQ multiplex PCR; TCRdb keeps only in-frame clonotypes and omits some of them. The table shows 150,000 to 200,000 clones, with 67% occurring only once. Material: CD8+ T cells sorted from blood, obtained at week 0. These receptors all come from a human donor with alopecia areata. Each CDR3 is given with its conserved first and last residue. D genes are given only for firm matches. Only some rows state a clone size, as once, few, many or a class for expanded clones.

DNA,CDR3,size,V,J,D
TGTGCCAGCTCACCACCGGACAGGGCCTTCACCGGGGAGCTGTTTTTT,CASSPPDRAFTGELFF,-,TRBV18,TRBJ2-2,TRBD1
TGCGGCGTTGTAGGAGGGACTAACTATGGCTACACCTTC,CGVVGGTNYGYTF,-,TRBV29-1,TRBJ1-2,-
TGCGCCAGCAGCTTTCAGGGTAACCCCTACAATGAGCAGTTCTTC,CASSFQGNPYNEQFF,-,TRBV5-1,TRBJ2-1,-
TGCGCCAGCAGTCAATCGACGGGGGCTTGTGGTAATGAAAAACTGTTTTTT,CASSQSTGACGNEKLFF,-,TRBV23-1,TRBJ1-4,-
TGTGCCAGCAGCGCGGGACCTATCTACGAGCGGTACTTC,CASSAGPIYERYF,-,TRBV27,TRBJ2-7,-
TGTGCCAGCAGCCCTGGGACTAGCGGGGAAGAGACCCAGTACTTC,CASSPGTSGEETQYF,-,TRBV7-2,TRBJ2-5,TRBD2
TGTGCCAGCAGTGGCCCGACAGTTATGAACACTGAAGCTTTCTTT,CASSGPTVMNTEAFF,-,TRBV6-1,TRBJ1-1,-
TGTGCCATTTCCGGGACATCGGGGACCCAGTACTTC,CAISGTSGTQYF,few,TRBV10-3,TRBJ2-5,-
TGTGCCAGCAGCTTAGCAGGATCGCCAAGGGGGCGCGGGCATGAGCAGTTCTTC,CASSLAGSPRGRGHEQFF,-,TRBV7-9,TRBJ2-1,TRBD1
TGTGCCAGCAGCCGCCCCGTGGGCCGGCACGAGCAGTACTTC,CASSRPVGRHEQYF,-,TRBV5-6,TRBJ2-7,-
TGTGCCAGCGGTAGGGCATACTACGAGCAGTACTTC,CASGRAYYEQYF,-,TRBV6-1,TRBJ2-7,-
TGTGCCAGCAGTGAGGGAGTTTATAGCAATCAGCCCCAGCATTTT,CASSEGVYSNQPQHF,-,TRBV6-1,TRBJ1-5,-
TGTGCCAGCAGTTTATCGCGCACAGATACGCAGTATTTT,CASSLSRTDTQYF,few,TRBV27,TRBJ2-3,-
TGTGCCTGGGTAGATGGCTATGGCTACACCTTC,CAWVDGYGYTF,few,TRBV30,TRBJ1-2,-
TGCGCCAGCAGCTTGGCGGTAGGGTCCGCGCTTGTCTTC,CASSLAVGSALVF,-,TRBV5-1,TRBJ2-1,-
TGTGCCTGGAGTCGACAGGGAACTAATGAAAAACTGTTTTTT,CAWSRQGTNEKLFF,once,TRBV30,TRBJ1-4,TRBD1
TGTGCCAGCAGTGAAACCCGGGGGAACACCGGGGAGCTGTTTTTT,CASSETRGNTGELFF,-,TRBV2,TRBJ2-2,-
TGTGCCAGCAGTCCCCCCGGAGAGACCCAGTACTTC,CASSPPGETQYF,-,TRBV14,TRBJ2-5,-
TGCAGCGTTGACAGGGGCCGAAGAAACACTGAAGCTTTCTTT,CSVDRGRRNTEAFF,few,TRBV29-1,TRBJ1-1,-
TGTGCCAGCAGTTCTGGGGGGGGCACATACAATGAGCAGTTCTTC,CASSSGGGTYNEQFF,-,TRBV27,TRBJ2-1,-
TGCGCCAGCAGCCCACAGGGAACAGATACGCAGTATTTT,CASSPQGTDTQYF,-,TRBV4-1,TRBJ2-3,-
TGTGCCAGCAGCGTAGTGCCAGGGCAAGAGACCCAGTACTTC,CASSVVPGQETQYF,-,TRBV9,TRBJ2-5,-
TGTGCCAGCAGCCCTGAGAGGGAGAACACTGAAGCTTTCTTT,CASSPERENTEAFF,-,TRBV9,TRBJ1-1,-
TGTGCCAGCTCCGTGAACAGCGGCAATGAGCAGTTCTTC,CASSVNSGNEQFF,-,TRBV2,TRBJ2-1,-
TGCGCCAGCAGCCAATCCTCCTGGGGCAGGGGGCATGAGCAGTTCTTC,CASSQSSWGRGHEQFF,-,TRBV4-1,TRBJ2-1,TRBD1
TGTGCCTGGAGGGACAGGGAGGGTTCACCCCTCCACTTT,CAWRDREGSPLHF,-,TRBV30,TRBJ1-6,TRBD1
TGTGCCAGTAGTCCCACACAGGGGGGGTCCGGGGAGCTGTTTTTT,CASSPTQGGSGELFF,-,TRBV19,TRBJ2-2,-
TGTGCTAGTGGTTTGCCCGAGGACTATGGCTACACCTTC,CASGLPEDYGYTF,once,TRBV12-5,TRBJ1-2,-
TGTGCCAGCAGTTTAACAGGGTTTGGTCAGCCCCAGCATTTT,CASSLTGFGQPQHF,-,TRBV6-5,TRBJ1-5,-
TGTGCCAGCAGTGAACTAGCGGAGTCCTACGAGCAGTACTTC,CASSELAESYEQYF,-,TRBV2,TRBJ2-7,TRBD2
TGTGCCAGCAGCAGAGGGCTTAACACTGAAGCTTTCTTT,CASSRGLNTEAFF,-,TRBV13,TRBJ1-1,-
TGTGCCAGCAGTGGAGGGACAGGGGGCGTCTCGGACTACGAGCAGTACTTC,CASSGGTGGVSDYEQYF,medium-sized,TRBV2,TRBJ2-7,TRBD1
TGTGCCAGCATATCCGGGTCCTACGAGCAGTACTTC,CASISGSYEQYF,-,TRBV6-1,TRBJ2-7,-
TGTGCCAGCAGTGGGACTAGCCGCCTTCGGCAGTACTTC,CASSGTSRLRQYF,-,TRBV25-1,TRBJ2-7,TRBD2
TGCGCCAGCAGTTACGTTTGGGGGGACAATCAGCCCCAGCATTTT,CASSYVWGDNQPQHF,few,TRBV4-1,TRBJ1-5,-
TGCAGCGCCCAAACAGGGGAAGAGACCCAGTACTTC,CSAQTGEETQYF,-,TRBV29-1,TRBJ2-5,TRBD1
TGTGCCAGCAGACAGGGTGCCACTGAAGCTTTCTTT,CASRQGATEAFF,-,TRBV27,TRBJ1-1,-
TGTGCCAGCACCTTTATCGGGCAGTTCAACTATGGCTACACCTTC,CASTFIGQFNYGYTF,-,TRBV7-2,TRBJ1-2,-
TGCGCCAGCAGCTTAACGGGGCCCTCCTACGAGCAGTACTTC,CASSLTGPSYEQYF,-,TRBV5-1,TRBJ2-7,-
TGTGCCAGCTCACCAGAAGTTGGGGTAGCCCAGAACACTGAAGCTTTCTTT,CASSPEVGVAQNTEAFF,-,TRBV18,TRBJ1-1,-
TGCAGCGTTGAAGACGGCGCGTACGAGCAGTACTTC,CSVEDGAYEQYF,few,TRBV29-1,TRBJ2-7,-
TGTGCCTGGCACGCCGGGACTTTGGACGAGCAGTACTTC,CAWHAGTLDEQYF,once,TRBV30,TRBJ2-7,-
TGTGCCAGCAGTTCTACATCCACAGATACGCAGTATTTT,CASSSTSTDTQYF,once,TRBV27,TRBJ2-3,-
TGTGCCAGCAGTGCTGCGGGACAGGGTCAGAGACCCCAGCATTTT,CASSAAGQGQRPQHF,-,TRBV27,TRBJ1-5,TRBD1
TGTGCCAGCAGCTTAGGGTATGGGTATCAGCCCCAGCATTTT,CASSLGYGYQPQHF,-,TRBV7-9,TRBJ1-5,-
TGTGCCAGTAGGGTAGCGGGTGATTACGTGGAGCAGTACTTC,CASRVAGDYVEQYF,-,TRBV19,TRBJ2-7,TRBD2
TGTGCCAGCCGAGAGCAGGGGGTCCTTAATGGCTACACCTTC,CASREQGVLNGYTF,-,TRBV7-2,TRBJ1-2,TRBD1
TGTGCCAGCAGCTCCCTCCCGGGGGGGGGCCCCACAGATACGCAGTATTTT,CASSSLPGGGPTDTQYF,-,TRBV11-3,TRBJ2-3,TRBD2